The following is a T cell receptor (beta chain) sequence with its context. Using immunoSEQ multiplex PCR, the repertoire was profiled, and TCRdb retains in-frame clones only, with some absent. The sample lists about 170,000 clones; 65% to 80% were seen once. The sample originates from a study of blood T cell repertoires in COVID-19. The CDR3 runs 15 residues. Germline lookup yields CDR1 MNHEY and CDR2 SVGAGI. V was cut by 0 bases and J by 2 bases, with 10 bases left in between. The chain couples TRBV6-5 to TRBJ2-5; D is perhaps TRBD1 (6 bases). The TCR comes from a man aged 55-75 years with acute or convalescent COVID-19. Sequencing was carried out using peripheral blood. CDR3 protein: CASSYSSGAQETQYF. In DNA, the CDR3 is TGTGCCAGCAGTTACTCTTCAGGGGCACAAGAGACCCAGTACTTC.